Shown below are 5 T cell receptor beta chains from a single sample sequenced in a study of shared clonotypes between healthy human individuals. The data were produced by immunoSEQ multiplex PCR, yet TCRdb's version contains in-frame clones alone and is incomplete. Here the sample spans hundreds of thousands of clones, under 80% being singletons. Sequencing input: memory CD4+ T cells sorted from blood. Subset of the sample: CD45RA-negative fraction. Every receptor here comes from a man aged 30 to 45 in good health.

This clone was detected only once. J is TRBJ2-7 and V is TRBV28; the D gene is possibly TRBD1 (6 bases). CDR1 is MDHEN and CDR2 is SYDVKM in the germline V gene. The CDR3 has 13 residues. The V end was cut by 9 bases, the J end by 0 bases, with 12 bases between. CDR3 coding DNA: TGTGCCAGTCGACAGGAGAGCTCCTACGAGCAGTACTTC. Protein product: CASRQESSYEQYF.

The gene calls are TRBV25-1 and TRBJ2-1, with a weak D call TRBD2 (5 bases). V was clipped by 2 bases and J by 6 bases, with 23 bases between them. Germline V gene sequence: CDR1 MGHDK, CDR2 SYGVNS. The CDR3 consists of 18 residues. CDR3 region: CASSEAGTNPTRRNEQFF. CDR3 coding DNA: TGTGCCAGCAGTGAAGCAGGAACAAACCCCACTAGGCGCAATGAGCAGTTCTTC.

The chain joins TRBV7-3 to TRBJ2-2; D ambiguous. This CDR3 has 14 residues. CDR1 is SGHTA, CDR2 FQGTGA, per germline. Trimming removed 4 bases from V and 3 bases from J, with 9 bases in between. The CDR3 DNA reads TGTGCCAGCAGCTCATCCCGAGACACCGGGGAGCTGTTTTTT. Translation gives CASSSSRDTGELFF.

This chain uses TRBV6-5 with TRBJ2-3; D ambiguous. Trimming removed 3 bases at V and 2 bases at J, with 12 bases between. The CDR3 covers 15 residues. Germline loops: CDR1 MNHEY, CDR2 SVGAGI. DNA for the CDR3: TGTGCCAGCAGTTATCAGGCAACGGTCACAGATACGCAGTATTTT. Amino acids: CASSYQATVTDTQYF.

The chain is built from TRBV29-1 and TRBJ2-3; weak D call: TRBD2 (5 bases). The germline gives CDR1 SQVTM, CDR2 ANQGSEA. The V and J ends lost 6 bases and 2 bases respectively, with 15 bases between them. The CDR3 spans 14 residues. Here the CDR3 reads CSVRSGSPTDTQYF. The CDR3 coding sequence is TGCAGCGTCCGGTCGGGGTCCCCCACAGATACGCAGTATTTT.